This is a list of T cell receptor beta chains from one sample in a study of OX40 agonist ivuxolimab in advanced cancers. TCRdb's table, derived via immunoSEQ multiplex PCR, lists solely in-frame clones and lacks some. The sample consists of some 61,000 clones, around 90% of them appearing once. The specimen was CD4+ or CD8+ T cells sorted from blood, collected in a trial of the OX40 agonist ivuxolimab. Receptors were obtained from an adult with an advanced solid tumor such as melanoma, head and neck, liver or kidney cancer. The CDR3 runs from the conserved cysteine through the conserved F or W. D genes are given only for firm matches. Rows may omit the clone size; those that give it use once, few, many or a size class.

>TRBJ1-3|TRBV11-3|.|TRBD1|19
CATSPGQGFETRPGNTIYF
TGTGCAACATCCCCCGGACAGGGGTTCGAGACAAGACCTGGAAACACCATATATTTT
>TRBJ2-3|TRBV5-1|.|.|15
CASSLDGAKTDTQYF
TGCGCCAGCAGCTTGGATGGAGCAAAAACAGATACGCAGTATTTT
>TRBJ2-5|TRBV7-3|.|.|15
CASSFRHLQGETQYF
TGTGCCAGCAGCTTCAGACACCTTCAGGGAGAGACCCAGTACTTC
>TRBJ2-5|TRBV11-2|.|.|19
CASSLNAGRRGISQETQYF
TGTGCCAGCAGCTTAAATGCAGGGCGGAGGGGGATTTCCCAGGAGACCCAGTACTTC
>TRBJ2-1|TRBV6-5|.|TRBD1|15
CASRTGQGPYNEQFF
TGTGCCAGCAGAACAGGACAGGGGCCATACAATGAGCAGTTCTTC
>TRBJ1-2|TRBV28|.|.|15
CASSLSHGGNYGYTF
TGTGCCAGCAGTTTATCCCATGGGGGGAACTATGGCTACACCTTC
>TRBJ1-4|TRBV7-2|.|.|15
CASSPWGKANEKLFF
TGTGCCAGCAGCCCATGGGGTAAAGCTAATGAAAAACTGTTTTTT
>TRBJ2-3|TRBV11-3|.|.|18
CASSLSPLTSGPTDTQYF
TGTGCCAGCAGCTTATCCCCGCTAACTTCAGGTCCCACAGATACGCAGTATTTT
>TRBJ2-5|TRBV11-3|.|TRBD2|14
CASSVGLAEETQYF
TGTGCCAGCAGCGTGGGACTAGCGGAAGAGACCCAGTACTTC
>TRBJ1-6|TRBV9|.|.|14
CASSFGTVDSPLHF
TGTGCCAGCAGCTTCGGGACGGTTGATTCACCCCTCCACTTT
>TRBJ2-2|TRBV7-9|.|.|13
CASSTQGAGELFF
TGTGCCAGCAGCACACAGGGAGCCGGGGAGCTGTTTTTT
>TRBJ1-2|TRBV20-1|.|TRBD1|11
CSARTDRDYTF
TGCAGTGCTAGAACCGACAGGGACTACACCTTC
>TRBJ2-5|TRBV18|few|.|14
CASSPRANQETQYF
TGTGCCAGCTCACCCCGGGCGAACCAAGAGACCCAGTACTTC
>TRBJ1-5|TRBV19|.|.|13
CASSKMGNQPQHF
TGTGCCAGTAGTAAGATGGGAAATCAGCCCCAGCATTTT
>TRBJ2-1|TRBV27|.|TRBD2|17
CASSFYSGGPIYNEQFF
TGTGCCAGCAGTTTTTATAGCGGGGGCCCTATATACAATGAGCAGTTCTTC
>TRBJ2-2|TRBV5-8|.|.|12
CASSTWTGELFF
TGTGCCAGCAGCACATGGACCGGGGAGCTGTTTTTT
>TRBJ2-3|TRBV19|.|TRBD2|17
CASSILTSGVRTDTQYF
TGTGCCAGTAGTATACTCACTAGCGGGGTTCGCACAGATACGCAGTATTTT
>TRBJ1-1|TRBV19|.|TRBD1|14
CASSDQGAQNEAFF
TGTGCCAGTAGTGATCAGGGGGCGCAGAATGAAGCTTTCTTT
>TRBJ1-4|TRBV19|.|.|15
CASTRASLTDEKLFF
TGTGCCAGTACCCGGGCCTCCTTAACGGATGAAAAACTGTTTTTT
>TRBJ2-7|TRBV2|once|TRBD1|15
CASTTSGTGLHEQYF
TGTGCCAGCACCACCTCCGGGACAGGGCTCCACGAGCAGTACTTC
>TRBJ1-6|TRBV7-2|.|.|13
CASSPAPNSPLHF
TGTGCCAGCAGCCCAGCCCCGAATTCACCCCTCCACTTT
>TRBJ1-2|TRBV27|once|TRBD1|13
CASSQPRGSGYTF
TGTGCCAGCAGTCAACCCAGGGGGAGCGGCTACACCTTC
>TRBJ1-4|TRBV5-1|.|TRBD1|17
CASSIQGAIGGDEKLFF
TGCGCCAGCAGCATACAGGGGGCAATCGGTGGAGATGAAAAACTGTTTTTT
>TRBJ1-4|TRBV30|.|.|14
CAWTHPANNEKLFF
TGTGCCTGGACCCACCCCGCTAATAATGAAAAACTGTTTTTT
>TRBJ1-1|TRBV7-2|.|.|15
CASSLYRQKNTEAFF
TGTGCCAGCAGCCTTTATCGACAGAAGAACACTGAAGCTTTCTTT
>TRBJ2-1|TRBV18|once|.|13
CASSPPYLNEQFF
TGTGCCAGCTCACCACCGTACTTGAATGAGCAGTTCTTC
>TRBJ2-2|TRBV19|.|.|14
CASSIGNGAGELFF
TGTGCCAGTAGTATAGGGAACGGGGCCGGGGAGCTGTTTTTT
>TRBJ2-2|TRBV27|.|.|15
CASTLGRTNTGELFF
TGTGCCAGCACCCTTGGGCGGACGAACACCGGGGAGCTGTTTTTT
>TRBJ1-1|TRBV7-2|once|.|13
CASSSGRASEAFF
TGTGCCAGCAGCTCTGGAAGGGCGAGTGAAGCTTTCTTT
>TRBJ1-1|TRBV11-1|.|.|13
CASSLQLDTEAFF
TGTGCCAGCAGCTTACAGTTGGATACTGAAGCTTTCTTT
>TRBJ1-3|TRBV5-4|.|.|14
CASSLAGIGNTIYF
TGTGCCAGCAGCTTGGCGGGGATCGGAAACACCATATATTTT
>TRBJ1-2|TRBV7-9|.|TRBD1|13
CASRTTGTYGYTF
TGTGCCAGCAGAACGACAGGGACCTATGGCTACACCTTC
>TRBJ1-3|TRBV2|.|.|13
CASLTDSGNTIYF
TGTGCCAGTTTGACGGACTCTGGAAACACCATATATTTT
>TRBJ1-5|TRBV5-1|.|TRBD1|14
CASSPEGADQPQHF
TGCGCCAGCAGTCCAGAGGGGGCCGATCAGCCCCAGCATTTT
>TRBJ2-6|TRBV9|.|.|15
CASSVDSSGANVLTF
TGTGCCAGCAGCGTAGACAGCTCTGGGGCCAACGTCCTGACTTTC
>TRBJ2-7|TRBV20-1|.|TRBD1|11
CSADGGTGAYF
TGCAGTGCGGACGGGGGGACAGGGGCGTACTTC
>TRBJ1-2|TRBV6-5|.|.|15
CASSYSGGLNYGYTF
TGTGCCAGCAGTTACTCTGGAGGGCTAAACTATGGCTACACCTTC
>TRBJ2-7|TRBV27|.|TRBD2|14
CASSLAGGPYEQYF
TGTGCCAGCAGCCTAGCGGGAGGGCCCTACGAGCAGTACTTC
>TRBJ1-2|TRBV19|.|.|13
CASSIGHSYGYTF
TGTGCCAGTAGTATTGGGCACAGCTATGGCTACACCTTC
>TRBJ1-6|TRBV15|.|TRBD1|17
CATSRTGTGVRDSPLHF
TGTGCCACCAGCAGAACCGGGACAGGGGTTCGGGATTCACCCCTCCACTTT
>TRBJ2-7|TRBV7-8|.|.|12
CASTRGLYEQYF
TGTGCCAGCACCCGTGGGCTCTACGAGCAGTACTTC
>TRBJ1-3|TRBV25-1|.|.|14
CASSESGGLDTIYF
TGTGCCAGCAGTGAATCGGGGGGATTAGACACCATATATTTT
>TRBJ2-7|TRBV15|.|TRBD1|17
CATSRRSRGRTDYEQYF
TGTGCCACCAGCCGTCGATCCAGGGGGCGCACGGACTACGAGCAGTACTTC
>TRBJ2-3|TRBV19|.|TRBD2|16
CASSTGLAEASDTQYF
TGTGCCAGTAGTACAGGACTAGCGGAGGCCTCAGATACGCAGTATTTT
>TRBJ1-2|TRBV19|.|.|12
CASNRDTYGYTF
TGTGCCAGTAACCGGGACACCTATGGCTACACCTTC
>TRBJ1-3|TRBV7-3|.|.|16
CASSAGHPSSGNTIYF
TGTGCCAGCAGCGCGGGACACCCGAGCTCTGGAAACACCATATATTTT
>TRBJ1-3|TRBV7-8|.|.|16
CASSLMTGRSGNTIYF
TGTGCCAGCAGCTTGATGACAGGCCGATCTGGAAACACCATATATTTT
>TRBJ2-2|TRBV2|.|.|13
CASQGRRTGELFF
TGTGCCAGCCAGGGGCGCAGGACCGGGGAGCTGTTTTTT
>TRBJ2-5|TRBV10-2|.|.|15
CASSESGGVGETQYF
TGCGCCAGCAGTGAGTCTGGAGGGGTCGGCGAGACCCAGTACTTC
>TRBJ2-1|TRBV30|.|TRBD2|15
CAWSLTSGRANEQFF
TGTGCCTGGAGTTTAACTAGCGGGAGGGCCAATGAGCAGTTCTTC